This entry concerns a single T cell receptor (beta chain). Germline assignment: CDR1 MRHNA and CDR2 SNTAGT. With V trimmed by 0 bases and J by 2 bases, 0 bases remained unmatched. This CDR3 contains 15 residues. Produced via immunoSEQ multiplex PCR; TCRdb's table is partial and in-frame only. Of 130,000 to 150,000 clones in the sample, about four fifths are singletons; the top ten hold approximately 9.2%. This entry is derived from a study of blood T cell repertoires in COVID-19. This clonotype was obtained from a man between 50 and 59 years old who had recovered from COVID-19. The sequencing sample was made of PBMCs or T cells enriched from blood (not recorded which). The rearrangement links TRBV6-4 to TRBJ2-1; 8 positions match TRBD2. The CDR3 loop reads CASSDSGGAYNEQFF. In nucleotides, the CDR3 is TGTGCCAGCAGTGACTCCGGGGGGGCCTACAATGAGCAGTTCTTC.